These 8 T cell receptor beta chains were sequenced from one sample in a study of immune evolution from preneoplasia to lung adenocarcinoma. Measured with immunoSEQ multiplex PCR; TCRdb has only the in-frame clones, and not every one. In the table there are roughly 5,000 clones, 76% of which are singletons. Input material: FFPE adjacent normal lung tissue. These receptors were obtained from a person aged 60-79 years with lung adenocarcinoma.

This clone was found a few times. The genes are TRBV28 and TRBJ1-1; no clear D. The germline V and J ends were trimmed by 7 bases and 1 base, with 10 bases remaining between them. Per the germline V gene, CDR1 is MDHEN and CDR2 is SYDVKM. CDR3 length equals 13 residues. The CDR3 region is CASISNTNTEAFF. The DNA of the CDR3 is TGTGCCAGCATCAGCAATACGAACACTGAAGCTTTCTTT.

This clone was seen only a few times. CDR3 DNA sequence: TGCGCCAGCGGGTCGGACAGGGAGTCACCCCTCCACTTT. As protein: CASGSDRESPLHF. The V gene is TRBV10-1, the J gene TRBJ1-6; 8 bases are shared with TRBD1. With 8 bases clipped from V and 10 bases from J, the junction kept 7 bases outside the gene matches. This CDR3 is 13 amino acids long. CDR1 is WNHNN, CDR2 SYGVQD, per germline (reference sequence).

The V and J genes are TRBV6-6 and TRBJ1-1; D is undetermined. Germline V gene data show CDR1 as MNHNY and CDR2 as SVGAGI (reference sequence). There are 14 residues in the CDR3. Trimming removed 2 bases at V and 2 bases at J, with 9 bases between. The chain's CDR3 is CASSYGNGNTEAFF. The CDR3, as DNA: TGTGCCAGCAGTTACGGTAACGGAAACACTGAAGCTTTCTTT.

DNA for the CDR3: TGTGCCAGCAGTCGGCGACTAGCGGGGGTTTCCGAGACCCAGTACTTC. Protein: CASSRRLAGVSETQYF. The V and J genes are TRBV2 and TRBJ2-5; 12 bases match TRBD2. CDR1 is SNHLY, CDR2 FYNNEI, per germline. CDR3 length: 16 residues. V trimming: 5 bases; J trimming: 5 bases; junction bases outside the gene matches: 9.

CDR3 in DNA: TGTGCCATCAGGGGGACAGAGGGGGAGACCCAGTACTTC. This codes for CAIRGTEGETQYF. This chain links TRBV10-3 with TRBJ2-5; 7 bases match TRBD1. This CDR3 comprises 13 residues. V was pared by 6 bases and J by 5 bases, with 6 bases of the junction left unmatched. Per the germline V gene, CDR1 is ENHRY and CDR2 is SYGVKD.

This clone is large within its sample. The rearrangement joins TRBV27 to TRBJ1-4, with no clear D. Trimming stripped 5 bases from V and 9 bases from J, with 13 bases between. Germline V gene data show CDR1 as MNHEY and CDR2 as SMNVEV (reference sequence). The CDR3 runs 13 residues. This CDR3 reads CASSIGREQKLFF. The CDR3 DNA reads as TGTGCCAGCAGTATAGGGAGGGAACAAAAACTGTTTTTT.

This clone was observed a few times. CDR3 nucleotides: TGCGCCAGCAGCCAAGGAAATTCACCCCTCCACTTT. This translates into CASSQGNSPLHF. The chain employs TRBV4-1 and TRBJ1-6, with D unresolved. Germline CDR1 MGHRA, CDR2 YSYEKL. The V gene lost 1 base and the J gene lost 7 bases, with 2 bases spanning the gap. This CDR3 is 12 amino acids long.

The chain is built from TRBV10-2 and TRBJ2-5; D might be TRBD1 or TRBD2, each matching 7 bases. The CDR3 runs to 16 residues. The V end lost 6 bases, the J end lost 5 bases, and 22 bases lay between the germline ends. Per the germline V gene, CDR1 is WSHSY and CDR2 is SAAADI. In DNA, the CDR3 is TGCGCCAGCAGCTCTCCCCAGGGGGGGAGGCGGGAGACCCAGTACTTC. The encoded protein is CASSSPQGGRRETQYF.